The clone carrying this T cell receptor beta chain showed up just a few times. This specimen comes from a study of T-cell memory formation after mild COVID-19. TCRdb fed the 5' RACE reads into MiXCR, producing one record per CDR3 protein. The sample consists of around 340,000 distinct CDR3 sequences, more than 15% of them appearing once. The sample was PBMCs or a T cell subset sorted from them (not recorded which). The source is a man between 18 and 29 years old who had mild COVID-19 (a few samples of this study predate the infection). Cell type and time point are not known.

CDR3 coding DNA: TGTGCCAGCAGGTTTCCTACGGCAGGCGTGATCGCTGGCTACACCTTC. This encodes CASRFPTAGVIAGYTF. This chain connects TRBV6-6 to TRBJ1-2, with D unclear. Trimming pared 6 bases from V and 7 bases from J, leaving 24 bases between. The CDR3 extends over 16 amino acids. The germline CDR1 and CDR2 sequences are MNHNY and SVGAGI (reference sequence).